What follows are 10 T cell receptor beta chains derived from one specimen sequenced in a study of blood T cell repertoires in COVID-19. Clones were sequenced by immunoSEQ multiplex PCR, and TCRdb holds only the in-frame ones, with some missing. Of about 88,000 clones listed, about 88% were seen once; the top ten hold approximately 2.9%. Sequenced: peripheral blood. These TCRs come from a woman aged 80 or over with acute or convalescent COVID-19.

This clone was observed once. The chain couples TRBV9 to TRBJ1-6, with TRBD1 identical over 9 bases. The CDR3 sequence is 14 residues long. CDR1 is SGDLS and CDR2 is YYNGEE in the germline V gene. The junction had 4 bases not matched to a gene; V was cut back by 3 bases and J by 9 bases. CDR3 sequence reads: CASSETGGGSPLHF. In DNA form, the CDR3 reads TGTGCCAGCAGCGAAACAGGGGGCGGTTCACCCCTCCACTTT. The variable domain in full, completed from reference TRBV9 and TRBJ1-6, reads DSGVTQTPKHLITATGQRVTLRCSPRSGDLSVYWYQQSLDQGLQFLIQYYNGEERAKGNILERFSAQQFPDLHSELNLSSLELGDSALYFCASSETGGGSPLHFGNGTRLTVT.

This clone came up a few times. V and J are TRBV6-1 and TRBJ2-4; 11 positions agree with TRBD1. The V segment lost 3 bases and the J segment 2 bases; nucleotides outside the gene matches: 9. The CDR3 runs to 18 residues. Germline V gene lookup returns CDR1 MNHNS and CDR2 SASEGT. The CDR3 reads CASSDSFGTGGTKNIQYF. Here the CDR3 DNA reads TGTGCCAGCAGTGATTCTTTCGGGACAGGGGGGACCAAAAACATTCAGTACTTC.

This clone was recorded only once. The genes are TRBV5-6 and TRBJ2-7; 7 bases agree with TRBD1. The CDR3 sequence is 16 residues long. With V trimmed by 0 bases and J by 2 bases, 8 bases remained unmatched. Germline CDR1 reads SGHDT; CDR2 reads YYEEEE. The DNA of the CDR3 is TGTGCCAGCAGCTTGGGGACAGGAGTTTTTCCCTACGAGCAGTACTTC. Its translation is CASSLGTGVFPYEQYF.

This chain joins TRBV11-1 and TRBJ2-7, with D perhaps matching TRBD2 (6 bases). The CDR3 covers 14 residues. Germline CDR1 and CDR2: SGHAT and FQDESV (reference sequence). Trimming stripped 5 bases from V and 0 bases from J, with 11 bases between. The chain's CDR3 is CASSPRDFSYEQYF. In nucleotides, the CDR3 is TGTGCCAGCAGCCCCCGGGACTTCTCCTACGAGCAGTACTTC. The full variable domain, with the rest looked up from reference TRBV11-1 and TRBJ2-7, is EAEVAQSPRYKITEKSQAVAFWCDPISGHATLYWYRQILGQGPELLVQFQDESVVDDSQLPKDRFSAERLKGVDSTLKIQPAELGDSAMYLCASSPRDFSYEQYFGPGTRLTVT.

V gene TRBV4-2 combines with J gene TRBJ2-1; D not certain. The CDR3 sequence is 11 residues long. The V gene's germline CDR1 is LGHNA and CDR2 YNFKEQ. V was shortened by 6 bases and J by 12 bases, with 12 bases between the two germline ends. DNA of the CDR3: TGTGCCAGCAGACCCGGTATTGCGCAGTTCTTC. It encodes CASRPGIAQFF.

The chain links TRBV28 to TRBJ2-6; D call uncertain. V was shortened by 2 bases and J by 3 bases, with 8 bases between the two germline ends. Germline V gene sequence: CDR1 MDHEN, CDR2 SYDVKM. The CDR3 contains 15 residues. CDR3 sequence reads: CASSLAGYGANVLTF. CDR3 in DNA: TGTGCCAGCAGTTTAGCCGGGTATGGGGCCAACGTCCTGACTTTC.

The rearrangement uses TRBV7-6 and TRBJ1-2; 8 bases line up with TRBD1. Germline trimming cut 2 bases from V and 8 bases from J; bases unmatched to any gene: 7. The CDR3 contains 14 residues. Looked up from germline, CDR1 is SGHVS and CDR2 is FNYEAQ. CDR3 bases: TGTGCCAGCAGCTTAACCCCGACAGGGGAAGGCTACACCTTC. Its protein is CASSLTPTGEGYTF.

In this sample, this clone turned up once. The genes are TRBV3-1 (or the pseudogene TRBV3-2) and TRBJ1-3; D not resolved. The CDR3 extends over 16 amino acids. The germline V and J ends were trimmed by 2 bases and 0 bases, with 11 bases remaining between them. In germline, CDR1 is LGHDT, CDR2 YNNKEL (reference sequence). Written as DNA, the CDR3 is TGTGCCAGCAGCCAATCGGCAGGTCTCTCTGGAAACACCATATATTTT. It yields the protein CASSQSAGLSGNTIYF.

This clone is medium-sized by share. The gene calls are TRBV7-2 and TRBJ1-2, with TRBD1 identical over 8 bases. The CDR3 is 13 residues long. Germline V lookup: CDR1 SGHTA, CDR2 FQGNSA. Losses at the gene ends were 6 bases for V and 7 bases for J; bases not matched to a gene: 7. The CDR3 loop is CASSLSQGAGYTF. CDR3 coding DNA: TGTGCCAGCAGTTTAAGTCAGGGGGCTGGCTACACCTTC.

The chain employs TRBV11-3 and TRBJ1-1; perhaps TRBD1 as D (5 bases). V was shortened by 8 bases and J by 3 bases, with 13 bases between the two germline ends. The V gene's germline CDR1 is SGHNT and CDR2 YENEEA. The CDR3 covers 13 residues. The CDR3 protein is CASDQNRYTEAFF. Written as DNA, the CDR3 is TGTGCCAGCGACCAGAACAGGTACACTGAAGCTTTCTTT.